These 15 T cell receptor beta chains came from one sample sequenced in a study of blood T cell repertoires in COVID-19. Data came from immunoSEQ multiplex PCR; TCRdb stores just in-frame clones and leaves some out. The sample has almost 350,000 clones; around nine tenths are singletons. Sequencing was carried out using PBMCs or T cells enriched from blood (not recorded which). The receptor source for this set is a woman aged 30 to 39 who had been exposed to COVID-19.

The rearrangement joins TRBV6-5 to TRBJ1-6, with TRBD1 as a possible D gene (6 bases). CDR3 length: 14 amino acids. Germline V gives CDR1 MNHEY, CDR2 SVGAGI. V dropped 6 bases and J dropped 7 bases, with 13 bases sitting between them. Here the CDR3 DNA reads TGTGCCAGCAGCAAACAGGGCCACAATTCACCCCTCCACTTT. Translated: CASSKQGHNSPLHF.

V is TRBV28 and J is TRBJ1-4; 7 nucleotides agree with TRBD1. CDR1 is MDHEN, CDR2 SYDVKM, per germline. The CDR3 is made up of 15 amino acids. After removal of 3 bases from V and 7 bases from J, the junction contained 8 bases not matched to a gene. CDR3 in amino acids: CASSFYRGVGEKLFF. The CDR3 DNA follows: TGTGCCAGCAGTTTCTACAGGGGAGTAGGTGAAAAACTGTTTTTT.

The rearrangement links TRBV9 to TRBJ1-1, with D possibly TRBD1 on 6 matching bases. Germline V gives CDR1 SGDLS, CDR2 YYNGEE. With 0 bases removed from V and 4 bases from J, the gap between germline ends came to 10 bases. CDR3 length equals 14 residues. CDR3: CASSVEGVSTEAFF. The CDR3 DNA is TGTGCCAGCAGCGTAGAGGGGGTGAGCACTGAAGCTTTCTTT.

The chain carries TRBV7-9 and TRBJ1-4, with 9 bases identical to TRBD1. The CDR3 is 15 residues long. Germline values: CDR1 SEHNR, CDR2 FQNEAQ (reference sequence). The junction had 9 bases not matched to a gene; V was cut back by 5 bases and J by 8 bases. The CDR3 DNA reads as TGTGCCAGCAGCCAGGGGACAGGGTATCGGGAAAAACTGTTTTTT. Encoded protein: CASSQGTGYREKLFF.

This clone was counted a single time. J is TRBJ2-2 and V is TRBV2; 10 nucleotides align to TRBD1. The CDR3 consists of 15 residues. In germline, CDR1 is SNHLY, CDR2 FYNNEI. With V trimmed by 6 bases and J by 5 bases, 6 bases remained unmatched. The CDR3 is CASSRQGAGTGELFF. The CDR3 DNA is TGTGCCAGCAGCAGACAGGGGGCGGGGACCGGGGAGCTGTTTTTT.

The V gene is TRBV7-9, the J gene TRBJ1-5; D is perhaps TRBD1 (5 bases). The ends were cut back, 5 bases at V and 7 bases at J, with 15 bases in the middle. Looked up from germline, CDR1 is SEHNR and CDR2 is FQNEAQ (reference sequence). This CDR3 region has 14 residues. CDR3 sequence (DNA): TGTGCCAGCAGCCGGGGGGTCAGGGACCAGCCCCAGCATTTT. It encodes CASSRGVRDQPQHF.

V is TRBV27 and J is TRBJ1-1; 7 bases agree with TRBD1. This CDR3 is built from 14 residues. V shed 6 bases, J shed 5 bases, and the junction held 9 bases outside the gene matches. Germline CDR1 MNHEY, CDR2 SMNVEV (reference sequence). For the CDR3, the DNA is TGTGCCAGCAGCCGCTCCACAGGGGCGACTGAAGCTTTCTTT. As protein: CASSRSTGATEAFF.

This chain links TRBV5-5 with TRBJ2-3, with 8 bases matching TRBD1. In germline, CDR1 is SGHKS, CDR2 YYEKEE (reference sequence). J gave up 6 bases and V 2 bases, and 8 bases lay outside the gene matches. This CDR3 contains 15 residues. CDR3 sequence reads: CASSFGTGGPDTQYF. DNA for the CDR3: TGTGCCAGCAGCTTTGGGACAGGAGGTCCCGATACGCAGTATTTT.

The chain carries TRBV3-1 (or the pseudogene TRBV3-2) and TRBJ1-3; 8 nucleotides match TRBD1. The germline CDR1 and CDR2 sequences are LGHDT and YNNKEL (reference sequence). CDR3 length equals 17 residues. V lost 1 base and J lost 0; bases outside the gene matches: 5. The CDR3 is CASSQVGTGGSGNTIYF. In nucleotides, the CDR3 is TGTGCCAGCAGCCAAGTCGGGACAGGCGGCTCTGGAAACACCATATATTTT.

This sequence joins TRBV19 and TRBJ1-5; maybe TRBD1 (5 bases). Germline CDR1 and CDR2: LNHDA and SQIVND (reference sequence). V gave up 9 bases and J gave up 7 bases, with 19 bases separating them. The CDR3 sequence is 14 residues long. CDR3 bases: TGTGCCAGCTCCCCTTCGGGGGGGTTGCAGCCCCAGCATTTT. Encoded protein: CASSPSGGLQPQHF.

This clone came up once. At one of its ends the junction is not consistent with the germline gene, which may arise from a read error. This chain's CDR3 is CPPPESGANEKLFF. DNA for the CDR3: TGCCCCCCCCCGGAGAGTGGCGCTAATGAAAAACTGTTTTTT. The J gene is TRBJ1-4, the V gene TRBV27; unclear D gene. CDR1 and CDR2 from the germline V gene are MNHEY and SMNVEV (reference sequence). CDR3 length: 14 amino acids.

This chain connects TRBV10-3 to TRBJ2-7; D unclear. This CDR3 comprises 14 residues. Germline lookup yields CDR1 ENHRY and CDR2 SYGVKD. Between the trimmed V and J ends, which lost 2 bases and 4 bases, there was a span of 12 bases. As DNA, the CDR3 is TGTGCCATCAGTGAGGCTAGACTCTCTTACGAGCAGTACTTC. Amino acid sequence: CAISEARLSYEQYF.

J is TRBJ1-5 and V is TRBV30; a possible D gene is TRBD1 (5 bases). The V end lost 3 bases, the J end lost 4 bases, and 13 bases lay between the germline ends. The CDR3 is 14 amino acids. CDR1 and CDR2 (germline): GTSNPN, SVGIG (reference sequence). The CDR3, as DNA: TGTGCCTGGAGGGGAACGGGACTTAATCAGCCCCAGCATTTT. It is translated as CAWRGTGLNQPQHF.

V gene TRBV19 combines with J gene TRBJ2-5, with D maybe TRBD1 (5 bases). The V end was cut by 0 bases, the J end by 4 bases, with 15 bases between. This CDR3 comprises 16 residues. Germline CDR1 LNHDA, CDR2 SQIVND (reference sequence). CDR3 residues: CASSIDRRGQGETQYF. CDR3 DNA sequence: TGTGCCAGTAGTATAGATCGAAGGGGTCAGGGAGAGACCCAGTACTTC. The whole variable domain, remainder taken from reference TRBV19 and TRBJ2-5, is DGGITQSPKYLFRKEGQNVTLSCEQNLNHDAMYWYRQDPGQGLRLIYYSQIVNDFQKGDIAEGYSVSREKKESFPLTVTSAQKNPTAFYLCASSIDRRGQGETQYFGPGTRLLVL.

The genes are TRBV4-2 and TRBJ2-2; 10 bases match TRBD1. V lost 1 base to trimming and J lost 4 bases; unmatched junction nucleotides: 3. CDR1 and CDR2 (germline): LGHNA, YNFKEQ. The length of the CDR3 is 16 residues. In nucleotides, the CDR3 is TGTGCCAGCAGCCAAGGACAGGGGGCAAGCACCGGGGAGCTGTTTTTT. It encodes CASSQGQGASTGELFF.